This paragraph covers one T cell receptor beta chain sequence. This record comes from a study of T cell changes during pregnancy in multiple sclerosis. The CDR3 runs 16 residues. V was pared by 3 bases and J by 4 bases, with 17 bases between. Germline CDR1 reads MNHEY; CDR2 reads SMNVEV (reference sequence). Clones were read by immunoSEQ multiplex PCR, and TCRdb kept only the in-frame ones, dropping some. The sample lists roughly 120,000 clones, over 85% occurring once. V is TRBV27 and J is TRBJ2-3; D gene uncertain. This clonotype originated in a female donor with multiple sclerosis, enrolled in a pregnancy study. Here the sequenced sample was peripheral blood, taken before pregnancy. The CDR3 bases are TGTGCCAGCAGTTTGCGGCGGCTGCCCTCCCCAGATACGCAGTATTTT. This sequence encodes CASSLRRLPSPDTQYF.